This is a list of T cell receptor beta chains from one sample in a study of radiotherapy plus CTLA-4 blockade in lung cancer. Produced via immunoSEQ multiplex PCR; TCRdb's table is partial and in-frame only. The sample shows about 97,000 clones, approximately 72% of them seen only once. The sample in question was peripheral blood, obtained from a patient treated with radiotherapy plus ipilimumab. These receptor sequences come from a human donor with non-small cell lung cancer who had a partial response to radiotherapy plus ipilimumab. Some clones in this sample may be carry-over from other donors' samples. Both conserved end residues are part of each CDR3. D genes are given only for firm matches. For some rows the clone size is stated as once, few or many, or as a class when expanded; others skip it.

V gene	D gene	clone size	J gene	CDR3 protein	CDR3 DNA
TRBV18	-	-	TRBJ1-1	CASSMVASRRTEAFF	TGTGCCAGCTCAATGGTAGCATCGAGGAGAACTGAAGCTTTCTTT
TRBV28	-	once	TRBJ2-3	CASSRMYGGLSDTQYF	TGTGCCAGCAGTCGAATGTACGGCGGGCTTTCAGATACGCAGTATTTT
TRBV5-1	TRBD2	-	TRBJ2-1	CASSLGASGAYNEQFF	TGCGCCAGCAGCTTGGGAGCTAGCGGGGCTTACAATGAGCAGTTCTTC
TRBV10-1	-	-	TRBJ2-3	CASSDLAAGNTDTQYF	TGCGCCAGCAGTGATCTCGCCGCAGGGAACACAGATACGCAGTATTTT
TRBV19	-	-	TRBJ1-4	CASMNRRSATNEKLFF	TGTGCCAGTATGAATCGACGGAGTGCAACTAATGAAAAACTGTTTTTT
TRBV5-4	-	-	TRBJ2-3	CASSLRLVGSTDTQYF	TGTGCCAGCAGCCTCAGACTAGTGGGTAGCACAGATACGCAGTATTTT
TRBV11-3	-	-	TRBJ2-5	CASSPQRTGDQTQYF	TGTGCCAGCAGCCCCCAGAGGACTGGCGACCAGACCCAGTACTTC
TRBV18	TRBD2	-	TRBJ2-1	CASSPEGLSYSEQFF	TGTGCCAGCTCACCAGAGGGACTATCATACAGTGAGCAGTTCTTC
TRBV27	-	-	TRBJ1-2	CASSLFGTGTGVTF	-
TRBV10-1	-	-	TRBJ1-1	CASSEGTGSGNTEAFF	TGCGCCAGCAGTGAGGGTACAGGGTCCGGGAACACTGAAGCTTTCTTT
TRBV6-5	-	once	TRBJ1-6	CASSPLIGYNSPLHF	TGTGCCAGCAGTCCCCTTATCGGCTATAATTCACCCCTCCACTTT
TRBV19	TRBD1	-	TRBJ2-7	CASRVGTGRYEQYF	TGTGCCAGTAGGGTCGGGACAGGGCGCTACGAGCAGTACTTC
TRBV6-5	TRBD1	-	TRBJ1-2	CASSYRQGARYGYTF	TGTGCCAGCAGTTACAGGCAGGGGGCGAGGTATGGCTACACCTTC
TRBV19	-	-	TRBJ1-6	CASSIEEGGNSPLHF	TGTGCCAGTAGTATAGAAGAGGGGGGGAATTCACCCCTCCACTTT
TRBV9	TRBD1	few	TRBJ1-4	CASSAQGASNEKLFF	TGTGCCAGCAGCGCCCAGGGGGCGTCTAATGAAAAACTGTTTTTT
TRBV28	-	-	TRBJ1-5	CASSPSGSYNQPQHF	TGTGCCAGCAGCCCATCCGGGAGCTACAATCAGCCCCAGCATTTT